This T cell receptor beta chain was profiled in a study of human T cells and chemical hapten exposure. Regarding the study as a whole: Expanded TCRs produced significantly more large CDR3 similarity clusters than controls did.

The table lists this clonotype with many counts. Antigen unknown. Time point here: patch test 3, about 24 weeks after DPC sensitization. Treatment specified: therapeutic diphenylcyclopropenone sensitization with weekly scalp DPC. The library attached unique molecular identifiers to individual cDNA molecules. TCRdb re-called the RACE reads with MiXCR, one entry per CDR3 protein. The data hold about 97,000 distinct CDR3 sequences, with 25% to 35% observed a single time. The CDR3 spans 14 residues. The germline CDR1 and CDR2 sequences are DFQATT and SNEGSKA (reference sequence). The V and J ends lost 5 bases and 3 bases, in that order; junction bases with no gene match: 5.

The clonotype was recovered from a man between 35 and 55 years old with alopecia areata. Some clones in this sample may be carry-over from other donors' samples. The source material was whole blood, sampled in connection with sensitization to the hapten diphenylcyclopropenone (DPC). The rearrangement uses TRBV20-1 and TRBJ1-5; 9 positions match TRBD1. CDR3 region: CSAEGQGSNQPQHF. The CDR3 DNA reads as TGCAGTGCTGAGGGACAGGGATCCAATCAGCCCCAGCATTTT.